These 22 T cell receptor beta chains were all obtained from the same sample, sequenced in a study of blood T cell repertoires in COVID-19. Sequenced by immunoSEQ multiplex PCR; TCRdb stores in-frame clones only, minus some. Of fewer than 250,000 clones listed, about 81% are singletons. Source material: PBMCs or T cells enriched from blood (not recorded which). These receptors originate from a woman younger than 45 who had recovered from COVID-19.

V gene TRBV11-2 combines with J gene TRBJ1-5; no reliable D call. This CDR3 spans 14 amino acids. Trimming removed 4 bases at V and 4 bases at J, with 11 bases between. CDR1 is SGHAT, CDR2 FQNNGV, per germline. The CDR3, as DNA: TGTGCCAGCAGCTCCCCGGGGTTTAATCAGCCCCAGCATTTT. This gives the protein CASSSPGFNQPQHF.

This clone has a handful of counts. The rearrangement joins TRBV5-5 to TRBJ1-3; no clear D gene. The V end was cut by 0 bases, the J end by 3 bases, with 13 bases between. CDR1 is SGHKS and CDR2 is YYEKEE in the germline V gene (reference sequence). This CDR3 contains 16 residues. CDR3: CASSLANPPVGNTIYF. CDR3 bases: TGTGCCAGCAGCTTGGCCAATCCTCCGGTTGGAAACACCATATATTTT.

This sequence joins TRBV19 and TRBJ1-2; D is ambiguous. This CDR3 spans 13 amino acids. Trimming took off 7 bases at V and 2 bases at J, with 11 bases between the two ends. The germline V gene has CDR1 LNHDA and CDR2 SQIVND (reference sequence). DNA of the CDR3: TGTGCCAGTACGAGAGGAAGGAACTATGGCTACACCTTC. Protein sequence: CASTRGRNYGYTF.

CDR3 sequence reads: CASSPSGNSYEQYV. CDR3 nucleotide sequence: TGTGCCAGCAGTCCCTCCGGGAATTCCTACGAGCAGTACGTC. The chain recombines TRBV27 with TRBJ2-7, with D tentatively TRBD2 (5 bases). Germline assignment: CDR1 MNHEY and CDR2 SMNVEV (reference sequence). Deletions cut 5 bases from V and 1 base from J, with 12 bases between. This CDR3 region has 14 residues.

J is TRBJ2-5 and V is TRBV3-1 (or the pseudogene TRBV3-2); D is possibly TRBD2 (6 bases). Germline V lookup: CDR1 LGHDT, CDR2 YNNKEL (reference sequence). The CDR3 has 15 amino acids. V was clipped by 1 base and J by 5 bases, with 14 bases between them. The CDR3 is CASSQAGLQMETQYF. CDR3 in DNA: TGTGCCAGCAGCCAAGCGGGACTGCAAATGGAGACCCAGTACTTC.

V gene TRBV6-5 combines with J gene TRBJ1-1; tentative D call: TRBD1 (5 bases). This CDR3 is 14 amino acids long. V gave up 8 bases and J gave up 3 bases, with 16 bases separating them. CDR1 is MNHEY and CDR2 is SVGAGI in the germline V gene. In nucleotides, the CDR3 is TGTGCCAGCTTTCTTACGGGGGGGTACACTGAAGCTTTCTTT. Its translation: CASFLTGGYTEAFF.

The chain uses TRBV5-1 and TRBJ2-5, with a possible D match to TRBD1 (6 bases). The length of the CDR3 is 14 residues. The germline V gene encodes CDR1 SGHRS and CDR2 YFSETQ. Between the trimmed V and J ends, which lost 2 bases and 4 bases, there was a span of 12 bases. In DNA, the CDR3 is TGCGCCAGCAGCTTATCGACAGGTAGAGAGACCCAGTACTTC. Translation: CASSLSTGRETQYF.

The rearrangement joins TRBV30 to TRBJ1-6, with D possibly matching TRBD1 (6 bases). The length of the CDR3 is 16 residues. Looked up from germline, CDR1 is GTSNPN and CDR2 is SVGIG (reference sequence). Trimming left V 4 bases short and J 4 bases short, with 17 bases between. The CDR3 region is CAWKVAGAYYNSPLHF. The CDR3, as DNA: TGTGCCTGGAAGGTGGCAGGGGCGTATTATAATTCACCCCTCCACTTT.

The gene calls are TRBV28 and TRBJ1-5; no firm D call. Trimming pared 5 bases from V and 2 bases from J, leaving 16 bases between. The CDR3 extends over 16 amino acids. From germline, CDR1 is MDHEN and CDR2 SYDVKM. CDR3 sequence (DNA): TGTGCCAGCAGTCCACTAGGTACCTCCCGCAATCAGCCCCAGCATTTT. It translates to CASSPLGTSRNQPQHF.

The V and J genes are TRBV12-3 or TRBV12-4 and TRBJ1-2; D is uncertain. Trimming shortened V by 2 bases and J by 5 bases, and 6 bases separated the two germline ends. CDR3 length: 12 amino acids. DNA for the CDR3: TGTGCCAGCAGTTTAAAGCCATATGGCTACACCTTC. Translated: CASSLKPYGYTF.

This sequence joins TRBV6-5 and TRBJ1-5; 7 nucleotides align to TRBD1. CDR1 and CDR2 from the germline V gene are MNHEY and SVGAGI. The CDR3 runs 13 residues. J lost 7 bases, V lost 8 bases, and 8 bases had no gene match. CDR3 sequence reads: CASPGQPLQPQHF. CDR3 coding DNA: TGTGCCAGCCCGGGACAGCCCCTCCAGCCCCAGCATTTT.

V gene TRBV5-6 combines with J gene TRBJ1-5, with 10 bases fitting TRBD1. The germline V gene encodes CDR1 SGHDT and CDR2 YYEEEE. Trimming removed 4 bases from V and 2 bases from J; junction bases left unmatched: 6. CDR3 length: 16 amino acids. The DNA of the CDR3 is TGTGCCAGCAGCCTACGGACAGGGGGAGGCAATCAGCCCCAGCATTTT. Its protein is CASSLRTGGGNQPQHF.

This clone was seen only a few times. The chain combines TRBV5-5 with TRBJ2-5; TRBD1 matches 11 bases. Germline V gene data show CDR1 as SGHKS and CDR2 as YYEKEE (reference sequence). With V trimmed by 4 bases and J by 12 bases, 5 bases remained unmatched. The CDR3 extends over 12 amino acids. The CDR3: CASSVDRGQEYF. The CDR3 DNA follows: TGTGCCAGCAGCGTGGACAGGGGGCAGGAGTACTTC.

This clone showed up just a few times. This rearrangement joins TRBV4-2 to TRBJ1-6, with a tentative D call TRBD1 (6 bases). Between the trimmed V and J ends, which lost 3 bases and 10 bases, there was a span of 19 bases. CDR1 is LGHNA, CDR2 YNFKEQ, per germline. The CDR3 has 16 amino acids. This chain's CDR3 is CASSQDSGTPTSPLHF. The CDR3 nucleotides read TGTGCCAGCAGCCAGGACTCCGGGACACCAACGTCACCCCTCCACTTT.

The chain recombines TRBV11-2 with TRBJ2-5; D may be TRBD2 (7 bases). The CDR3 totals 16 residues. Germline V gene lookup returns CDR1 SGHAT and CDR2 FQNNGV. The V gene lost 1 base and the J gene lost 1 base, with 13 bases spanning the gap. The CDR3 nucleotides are TGTGCCAGCAGCTTAGGGCGGGGGCCCCGCCAAGAGACCCAGTACTTC. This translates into CASSLGRGPRQETQYF.

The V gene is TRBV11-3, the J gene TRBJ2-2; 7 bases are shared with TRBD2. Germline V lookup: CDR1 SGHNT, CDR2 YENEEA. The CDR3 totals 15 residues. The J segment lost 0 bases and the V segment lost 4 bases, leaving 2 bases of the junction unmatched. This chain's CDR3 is CASSSAGTNTGELFF. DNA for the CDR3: TGTGCCAGCAGCTCAGCGGGAACGAACACCGGGGAGCTGTTTTTT.

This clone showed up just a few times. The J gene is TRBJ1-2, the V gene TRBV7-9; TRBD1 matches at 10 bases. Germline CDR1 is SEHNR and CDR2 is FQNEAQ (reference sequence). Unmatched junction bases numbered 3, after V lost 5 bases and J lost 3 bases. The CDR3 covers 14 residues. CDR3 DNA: TGTGCCAGCAGCGGAGGGACAGGGGACTATGGCTACACCTTC. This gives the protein CASSGGTGDYGYTF.

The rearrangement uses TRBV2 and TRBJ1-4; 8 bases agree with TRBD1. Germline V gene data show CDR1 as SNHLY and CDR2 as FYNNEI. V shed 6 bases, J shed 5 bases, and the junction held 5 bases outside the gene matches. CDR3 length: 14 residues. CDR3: CASSYRGNNEKLFF. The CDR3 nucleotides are TGTGCCAGCAGCTACAGGGGGAACAATGAAAAACTGTTTTTT. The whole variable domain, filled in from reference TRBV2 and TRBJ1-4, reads EPEVTQTPSHQVTQMGQEVILRCVPISNHLYFYWYRQILGQKVEFLVSFYNNEISEKSEIFDDQFSVERPDGSNFTLKIRSTKLEDSAMYFCASSYRGNNEKLFFGSGTQLSVL.

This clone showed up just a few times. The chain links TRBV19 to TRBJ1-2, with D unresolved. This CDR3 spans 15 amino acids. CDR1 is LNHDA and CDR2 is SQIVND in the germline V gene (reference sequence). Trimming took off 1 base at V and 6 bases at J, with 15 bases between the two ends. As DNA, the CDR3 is TGTGCCAGTAGTATAGTCTCGAGGGCAGTCAATGGCTACACCTTC. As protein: CASSIVSRAVNGYTF.

CDR3 region: CASSPSSGPNTEAFF. For the CDR3, the DNA is TGTGCCAGCAGCCCTTCGTCTGGGCCGAACACTGAAGCTTTCTTT. The chain uses TRBV7-3 and TRBJ1-1; D call uncertain. Per germline, CDR1 SGHTA and CDR2 FQGTGA. The CDR3 sequence is 15 residues long. Trimming took off 5 bases at V and 1 base at J, with 14 bases between the two ends.

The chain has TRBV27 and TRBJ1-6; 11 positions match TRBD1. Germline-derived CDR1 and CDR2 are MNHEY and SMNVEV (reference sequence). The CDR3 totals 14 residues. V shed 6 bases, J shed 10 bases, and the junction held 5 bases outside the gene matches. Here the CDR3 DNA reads TGTGCCAGCAGCACGGGACAGGGGGTGTCACCCCTCCACTTT. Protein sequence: CASSTGQGVSPLHF.

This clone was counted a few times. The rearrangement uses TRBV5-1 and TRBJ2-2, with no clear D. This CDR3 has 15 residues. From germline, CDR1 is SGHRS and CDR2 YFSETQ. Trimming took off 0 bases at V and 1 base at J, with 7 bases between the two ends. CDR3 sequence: CASSLETGNTGELFF. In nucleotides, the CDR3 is TGCGCCAGCAGCTTGGAAACTGGGAACACCGGGGAGCTGTTTTTT.